This TCR beta chain was captured in a study of T cell changes during pregnancy in multiple sclerosis. Libraries were prepared by immunoSEQ multiplex PCR; TCRdb keeps only in-frame clonotypes and omits some of them. The table includes about 75,000 clones, 75% to 95% detected once. CDR1 is SGHTA and CDR2 is FQGTGA in the germline V gene. CDR3 length equals 15 residues. Unmatched junction bases numbered 8, after V lost 3 bases and J lost 9 bases. This sequence joins TRBV7-3 and TRBJ2-1, with 10 bases identical to TRBD2. Here the sequenced sample was CD4+ T cells from peripheral blood mononuclear cells, taken before pregnancy. The sequence derives from a female donor with multiple sclerosis, enrolled in a pregnancy study. CDR3 sequence reads: CASSFTSGTSVEQFF. Written as DNA, the CDR3 is TGTGCCAGCAGCTTCACATCCGGGACTAGCGTTGAGCAGTTCTTC.